Below are 10 T cell receptor beta chains sequenced from a single sample in a study of response to subunit inactivated influenza vaccine. MiXCR was run by TCRdb on the RT-PCR reads, yielding one entry per CDR3 protein. In the table there are approximately 520,000 distinct CDR3 sequences, over 25% of which are singletons. The specimen comprised CD4+ T cells sorted from PBMCs, sampled more than 4 days after vaccination. These receptors were taken from a middle-aged man who received an inactivated influenza vaccine.

This chain joins TRBV28 and TRBJ2-5; 9 bases fit TRBD1. The CDR3 is made up of 16 amino acids. Germline CDR1 MDHEN, CDR2 SYDVKM. V lost 8 bases and J lost 4; bases outside the gene matches: 14. For the CDR3, the DNA is TGTGCCAGCTATCCCGCCCCGGGACAGGGACGAGAGACCCAGTACTTC. Its protein is CASYPAPGQGRETQYF.

The chain employs TRBV10-3 and TRBJ2-5; a possible D gene is TRBD1 (5 bases). The germline CDR1 and CDR2 sequences are ENHRY and SYGVKD. The V end was cut by 3 bases, the J end by 7 bases, with 12 bases between. The CDR3 consists of 13 residues. The CDR3 DNA reads TGTGCCATCAGTGAAACTCCAGGGTTGACCCAGTACTTC. This codes for CAISETPGLTQYF.

This clonotype was found once. The J gene is TRBJ1-2, the V gene TRBV6-6; D gene ambiguous. The CDR3 length is 13 residues. Between the trimmed V and J ends, which lost 4 bases and 6 bases, there was a span of 12 bases. Per germline, CDR1 MNHNY and CDR2 SVGAGI (reference sequence). CDR3 sequence: CASSSDSWDGYTF. In nucleotides, the CDR3 is TGTGCCAGCAGTTCGGACTCGTGGGATGGCTACACCTTC.

The V and J genes are TRBV6-2 or TRBV6-3 and TRBJ2-3, with TRBD2 as a possible D gene (6 bases). Trimming pared 4 bases from V and 7 bases from J, leaving 33 bases between. This CDR3 is built from 20 residues. From germline, CDR1 is MNHEY and CDR2 SVGEGT. CDR3 nucleotide sequence: TGTGCCAGCAGTTTGGGCTGGGGTTCCCGGGGGTTTGGTACGTGGAATACGCAGTATTTT. Amino acids: CASSLGWGSRGFGTWNTQYF.

The chain combines TRBV20-1 with TRBJ2-3; the D is unclear. Trimming took 1 base from V and 2 from J, leaving 4 bases between them. This CDR3 spans 12 amino acids. Germline V gene data show CDR1 as DFQATT and CDR2 as SNEGSKA (reference sequence). CDR3 loop: CSARVNTDTQYF. As DNA, the CDR3 is TGCAGTGCTAGAGTTAACACAGATACGCAGTATTTT.

The chain employs TRBV3-1 and TRBJ1-6; D is uncertain. CDR3 length: 14 residues. The V end lost 0 bases, the J end lost 8 bases, and 8 bases lay between the germline ends. Germline V gene lookup returns CDR1 LGHDT and CDR2 YNNKEL (reference sequence). DNA of the CDR3: TGTGCCAGCAGCCAAGAACGTCAGGATTCACCCCTCCACTTT. As protein: CASSQERQDSPLHF.

The J gene is TRBJ2-5, the V gene TRBV10-3, with D uncertain. Germline CDR1 reads ENHRY; CDR2 reads SYGVKD. The CDR3 is 15 residues long. The V end was cut by 1 base, the J end by 7 bases, with 16 bases between. The CDR3 region has the DNA TGTGCCATCAGTGAGTTGGGGTCCAACATGGGGACCCAGTACTTC. Translation gives CAISELGSNMGTQYF.

The V gene is TRBV2, the J gene TRBJ2-5, with 10 positions matching TRBD1. CDR3 length: 13 amino acids. Germline CDR1 is SNHLY and CDR2 is FYNNEI. Trimming cost V 6 bases and J 5 bases; bases outside gene matches: 3. DNA for the CDR3: TGTGCCAGCAGGGGGACAGGGGTGGAGACCCAGTACTTC. Translated, it gives CASRGTGVETQYF.

The chain recombines TRBV28 with TRBJ2-3, with 9 bases fitting TRBD2. Germline CDR1 MDHEN, CDR2 SYDVKM. V dropped 6 bases and J dropped 2; count of bases not matched to a gene: 6. The CDR3 has 15 residues. CDR3 coding DNA: TGTGCCAGCAGAACATCTAGCGGGAACACAGATACGCAGTATTTT. Its translation is CASRTSSGNTDTQYF.

The genes are TRBV5-1 and TRBJ2-3; 8 bases are shared with TRBD2. Per the germline V gene, CDR1 is SGHRS and CDR2 is YFSETQ. J lost 7 bases, V lost 0 bases, and 7 bases had no gene match. The CDR3 consists of 15 residues. The CDR3 sequence: CASSLDDSGVNTQYF. In DNA form, the CDR3 reads TGCGCCAGCAGCTTGGACGATAGCGGGGTAAATACGCAGTATTTT.